The clone carrying this TCR beta chain appeared once. Germline and junction disagree at one end, which may indicate a read error. The data originate from a study of T cells in Graves' hyperthyroidism and ophthalmopathy. Study-level information: Peripheral blood was collected at initial diagnosis, before any treatment.

The CDR3 consists of 17 residues. Germline V CDR1 and CDR2: SNHLY, FYNNEI. There were TCR beta CDR3 regions amplified from RNA transcripts. Carried out on the TCR CDR3, a first-round RT-PCR used the HTBI primer set. TCRdb called the multiplex PCR reads again in MiXCR, with one record for every CDR3 protein. In the table there are about 720,000 distinct CDR3 sequences, around 20% of which are singletons. The TCR comes from a woman between 45 and 60 years old with Graves' hyperthyroidism that later progressed to Graves' ophthalmopathy. The specimen sequenced was blood. V usage is TRBV2 and J usage is TRBJ2-6, with D perhaps given as TRBD1 or TRBD2 (5 bases each). The CDR3 spells CASSEEVQSSGANVPTF. In nucleotides, the CDR3 is TGTGCCAGCAGTGAGGAGGTACAATCCTCTGGGGCCAACGTCCCGACTTTC. Full variable domain (remainder filled in from reference TRBV2 and TRBJ2-6): EPEVTQTPSHQVTQMGQEVILRCVPISNHLYFYWYRQILGQKVEFLVSFYNNEISEKSEIFDDQFSVERPDGSNFTLKIRSTKLEDSAMYFCASSEEVQSSGANVPTFGAGSRLTVL.